Below are 27 T cell receptor beta chains sequenced from a single sample in a study of low-dose radiotherapy and immunotherapy resistance in tumors. TRAV and TRBV primers primed cDNA for both TCRalpha and TCRbeta. TCR amplification involved roughly 21 PCR cycles with a constant-region primer and V-primer adapter. MiXCR, run by TCRdb on the reads, gives a single entry per CDR3 protein. The sample consists of about 71,000 distinct CDR3 sequences, around 29% of them appearing once. As for time point: before trial treatment. This sample comprised PBMCs, obtained before treatment. Receptor source: a female donor with ovarian cancer.

Comment on this clonotype: It is likely a read error: a sequence one base away is far more abundant. This chain links TRBV4-3 with TRBJ2-7, with a weak D call TRBD1 (6 bases). Germline V CDR1 and CDR2: LGHNA, YSLEER. This CDR3 is built from 14 residues. V dropped 4 bases and J dropped 7 bases, with 17 bases sitting between them. CDR3 amino acids: CASSRDTSYNEQYF. CDR3 nucleotide sequence: TGCGCCAGCAGCCGGGACACCTCCTACAATGAGCAGTACTTC.

This clonotype is medium-sized (0.01 to 0.1%) in the sample. This chain connects TRBV28 to TRBJ2-7, with D perhaps being TRBD1 or TRBD2 (5 bases each). The CDR3 contains 13 residues. V lost 5 bases and J 4 bases, leaving 12 bases between the germline ends. CDR1 MDHEN and CDR2 SYDVKM come from the germline V gene. CDR3 amino acids: CASSPGGPYEQYF. The CDR3 nucleotides are TGTGCCAGCAGTCCTGGGGGACCGTACGAGCAGTACTTC.

This clonotype was recorded many times. DNA of the CDR3: TGTGCCAGCAGTTATGGGGAGGGACACACCTTCTTGAACACTGAAGCTTTCTTT. Translating it yields CASSYGEGHTFLNTEAFF. The chain joins TRBV6-2 or TRBV6-3 to TRBJ1-1; tentative D call: TRBD1 (6 bases). V lost 3 bases, J lost 0 bases, and 20 bases lay in between. CDR1 and CDR2 from the germline V gene are MNHEY and SVGEGT. The CDR3 runs to 18 residues.

This clonotype has just one count. Only one base separates this from a far larger clonotype, so it likely reflects a read error. The chain uses TRBV6-1 and TRBJ2-3; 8 nucleotides match TRBD1. V was clipped by 5 bases and J by 1 base; unmatched bases: 5. Germline CDR1 MNHNS, CDR2 SASEGT. The CDR3 sequence is 15 residues long. CDR3 sequence: CASSHSGQGTDTQYF. The CDR3 DNA is TGTGCCAGCAGTCACTCGGGACAGGGCACAGATACGCAGTATTTT.

Concerning this clonotype itself: The likely explanation is a read error, given a far larger clone one base away. The final CDR3 position lacks the conserved phenylalanine or tryptophan, pointing to a likely read error. The J gene is TRBJ2-5, the V gene TRBV27; TRBD2 aligns across 8 bases. Germline loops: CDR1 MNHEY, CDR2 SMNVEV (reference sequence). Germline trimming cut 3 bases from V and 5 bases from J; bases unmatched to any gene: 5. CDR3 length: 14 amino acids. The chain's CDR3 is CASSFAGGRETQYS. CDR3 DNA: TGTGCCAGCAGTTTTGCGGGGGGCCGGGAGACCCAGTACTCC.

This clonotype showed up just a few times. This sequence joins TRBV29-1 and TRBJ1-1; tentative D call: TRBD1 (5 bases). The CDR3 runs 11 residues. V lost 5 bases and J lost 6, with 10 bases in between. Germline V CDR1 and CDR2: SQVTM, ANQGSEA. In nucleotides, the CDR3 is TGCAGCGTTCTTGGGGCCGCTGAAGCTTTCTTT. Its translation is CSVLGAAEAFF.

This clonotype was picked up one time. This chain links TRBV9 with TRBJ2-2, with D perhaps TRBD2 (6 bases). With 0 bases removed from V and 7 bases from J, the gap between germline ends came to 10 bases. The CDR3 is 14 residues long. The V gene's germline CDR1 is SGDLS and CDR2 YYNGEE. The CDR3 sequence: CASSVGGASGELFF. The CDR3 DNA reads TGTGCCAGCAGCGTAGGCGGGGCGAGCGGGGAGCTGTTTTTT.

This clonotype appeared a few times. The V gene is TRBV5-1, the J gene TRBJ2-7, with TRBD1 matching over 7 bases. Germline V gene lookup returns CDR1 SGHRS and CDR2 YFSETQ. The CDR3 extends over 14 amino acids. V lost 0 bases and J lost 7; bases outside the gene matches: 7. CDR3 in amino acids: CASSLGQGFNEQYF. In DNA, the CDR3 is TGCGCCAGCAGCTTGGGACAGGGTTTCAATGAGCAGTACTTC.

This clonotype showed up just a few times. The chain has TRBV2 and TRBJ2-1; 15 nucleotides line up with TRBD2. The V gene end was trimmed by 6 bases and the J gene end by 8 bases; junction bases not matched to a gene: 5. The germline V gene encodes CDR1 SNHLY and CDR2 FYNNEI. The CDR3 runs 15 residues. The CDR3, as DNA: TGTGCCAGCAGAGGACTAGCGGGGGGGCCTTATGAGCAGTTCTTC. It yields the protein CASRGLAGGPYEQFF.

Concerning this clonotype: Germline and junction disagree at one end, which may indicate a read error. The genes are TRBV5-1 and TRBJ1-2; D is undetermined. Germline loops: CDR1 SGHRS, CDR2 YFSETQ. The CDR3 spans 13 residues. The CDR3 sequence is CASSLKPDYGYPF. In DNA form, the CDR3 reads TGCGCCAGCAGTCTCAAACCCGACTATGGCTACCCCTTC.

Many counts were recorded for this clonotype. The chain combines TRBV21-1 with TRBJ1-6; TRBD1 is taken as the D call from the table, unchecked against the DNA. TRBV21-1 is a pseudogene segment. This CDR3 contains 14 residues. The CDR3 DNA is TGTGCCACCAGTGCGGGGGATGAAAGATCACCCCTCCACTTT. Its protein is CATSAGDERSPLHF.

The chain has TRBV18 and TRBJ2-2; D may be TRBD2 (6 bases). Trimming cost V 6 bases and J 5 bases, with 25 bases left between them. Germline CDR1 KGHSH, CDR2 LQKENI. The CDR3 has 18 residues. The CDR3 spells CASSPRLFRDGGTGELFF. DNA for the CDR3: TGTGCCAGCTCCCCGAGACTCTTCAGGGACGGAGGGACCGGGGAGCTGTTTTTT.

At least ten counts were recorded for this clonotype. The chain carries TRBV5-1 and TRBJ2-2; 10 bases match TRBD1. J was trimmed by 6 bases and V by 2 bases; bases with no gene match: 7. Germline loops: CDR1 SGHRS, CDR2 YFSETQ. This CDR3 comprises 16 residues. This CDR3 is CASSLRDRGFSGELFF. The CDR3 bases are TGCGCCAGCAGCTTAAGGGACAGGGGATTTTCCGGGGAGCTGTTTTTT.

This clonotype was seen a handful of times. The CDR3 loop reads CASSFWENSPLHF. CDR3 DNA: TGTGCCAGCAGTTTTTGGGAAAATTCACCCCTCCACTTT. The rearrangement joins TRBV12-3 or TRBV12-4 to TRBJ1-6; D ambiguous. Between the trimmed V and J ends, which lost 3 bases and 7 bases, there was a span of 7 bases. There are 13 residues in the CDR3.

With regard to this clonotype: The likely explanation is a read error, given a far larger clone one base away. V usage is TRBV6-2 or TRBV6-3 and J usage is TRBJ2-1, with D perhaps TRBD1 (6 bases). Trimming cost V 5 bases and J 10 bases, with 21 bases left between them. CDR3 length equals 15 residues. Looked up from germline, CDR1 is MNHEY and CDR2 is SVGEGT. In DNA, the CDR3 is TGTGCCAGCAGTGAAGTCGCAGGGGCGGATTACGAGCAGTTCTTC. Its protein is CASSEVAGADYEQFF.

This sequence joins TRBV29-1 and TRBJ2-2; D may be TRBD1 (5 bases). Trimming removed 6 bases at V and 1 base at J, with 15 bases between. The V gene's germline CDR1 is SQVTM and CDR2 ANQGSEA. The length of the CDR3 is 15 residues. The CDR3 DNA sequence: TGCAGCGTCTACCCCTCGCAGGGGAACACCGGGGAGCTGTTTTTT. Amino acid sequence: CSVYPSQGNTGELFF.

Many counts were recorded for this clonotype. The V call is TRBV2, the J call TRBJ2-2, with a possible D match to TRBD2 (5 bases). Trimming removed 2 bases from V and 4 bases from J, with 14 bases in between. The CDR3 extends over 16 amino acids. The germline V gene encodes CDR1 SNHLY and CDR2 FYNNEI. The CDR3 reads CASSELGAGFTGELFF. The CDR3 nucleotides read TGTGCCAGCAGTGAACTGGGCGCGGGTTTCACCGGGGAGCTGTTTTTT. The variable domain in full, with the rest retrieved from reference TRBV2 and TRBJ2-2, is EPEVTQTPSHQVTQMGQEVILRCVPISNHLYFYWYRQILGQKVEFLVSFYNNEISEKSEIFDDQFSVERPDGSNFTLKIRSTKLEDSAMYFCASSELGAGFTGELFFGEGSRLTVL.

This clonotype was picked up many times. The rearrangement uses TRBV7-3 and TRBJ2-2, with 8 bases matching TRBD2. Germline lookup yields CDR1 SGHTA and CDR2 FQGTGA. The length of the CDR3 is 18 residues. Trimming at V came to 5 bases and at J to 4 bases, leaving 15 bases not matched to a gene. The CDR3 reads CASSVGRGRMRGTGELFF. In DNA form, the CDR3 reads TGTGCCAGCAGCGTAGGGCGCGGGAGGATGCGAGGCACCGGGGAGCTGTTTTTT.

V is TRBV28 and J is TRBJ2-7; no clear D. This CDR3 spans 12 amino acids. The germline gives CDR1 MDHEN, CDR2 SYDVKM. Trimming stripped 3 bases from V and 6 bases from J, with 9 bases between. The CDR3 loop reads CASSFSRREQYF. The CDR3, as DNA: TGTGCCAGCAGTTTCTCCCGGCGCGAGCAGTACTTC.

This clonotype occurred many times. The chain couples TRBV4-1 to TRBJ2-5; D remains ambiguous. Germline values: CDR1 MGHRA, CDR2 YSYEKL. The V and J ends lost 1 base and 2 bases respectively, with 11 bases between them. This CDR3 spans 15 amino acids. CDR3 in DNA: TGCGCCAGCAGCCAAGTTGGCAGCCTACAAGAGACCCAGTACTTC. Translated: CASSQVGSLQETQYF.

This clonotype was found many times. The V and J genes are TRBV6-2 or TRBV6-3 and TRBJ1-5; 9 bases line up with TRBD1. Trimming cost V 2 bases and J 4 bases; bases outside gene matches: 6. The CDR3 runs to 16 residues. Germline assignment: CDR1 MNHEY and CDR2 SVGEGT. This chain's CDR3 is CASSYDPGQGNQPQHF. CDR3 bases: TGTGCCAGCAGTTACGACCCCGGACAGGGGAATCAGCCCCAGCATTTT.

This clonotype turned up a few times. The V and J genes are TRBV5-1 and TRBJ2-7; D gene unclear. Germline V gives CDR1 SGHRS, CDR2 YFSETQ. The CDR3 runs 16 residues. Trimming removed 0 bases from V and 0 bases from J, with 13 bases in between. CDR3 in amino acids: CASSLGSETYSYEQYF. The CDR3 nucleotides read TGCGCCAGCAGCTTGGGGTCTGAAACCTACTCCTACGAGCAGTACTTC.

This clonotype was found many times. The chain uses TRBV20-1 and TRBJ2-6; D is uncertain. The germline gives CDR1 DFQATT, CDR2 SNEGSKA (reference sequence). The CDR3 extends over 11 amino acids. Deletions cut 3 bases from V and 4 bases from J, with 1 base between. CDR3 sequence: CSARGANVLTF. In DNA form, the CDR3 reads TGCAGTGCTAGGGGGGCCAACGTCCTGACTTTC.

The chain carries TRBV19 and TRBJ1-6; 11 nucleotides align to TRBD1. This CDR3 is 14 amino acids long. The germline gives CDR1 LNHDA, CDR2 SQIVND (reference sequence). V shed 7 bases and J 7 bases; nucleotides not matched to a gene: 3. CDR3 residues: CASTGTGGNSPLHF. In DNA form, the CDR3 reads TGTGCCAGTACCGGGACAGGGGGAAATTCACCCCTCCACTTT.

The CDR3 DNA follows: TGTGCCAGCAGTCCGGGGTGGGCCGGGGATACGCAGTATTTT. Translation: CASSPGWAGDTQYF. This rearrangement joins TRBV12-3 or TRBV12-4 to TRBJ2-3; D possibly corresponds to TRBD2 (5 bases). The CDR3 runs to 14 residues. Deletions cut 5 bases from V and 6 bases from J, with 15 bases between.

This clonotype came up many times. The genes are TRBV9 and TRBJ2-5, with TRBD1 matching over 8 bases. CDR1 SGDLS and CDR2 YYNGEE come from the germline V gene. With V trimmed by 2 bases and J by 1 base, 1 base remained unmatched. The CDR3 spans 14 residues. CDR3 loop: CASSVGQGQETQYF. DNA of the CDR3: TGTGCCAGCAGCGTTGGACAGGGCCAAGAGACCCAGTACTTC.

This clonotype occurred many times. The V gene is TRBV6-2 or TRBV6-3, the J gene TRBJ2-1; a weak D match, TRBD2 (7 bases). The CDR3 is made up of 17 amino acids. V was pared by 8 bases and J by 5 bases, with 25 bases between. CDR1 and CDR2 (germline): MNHEY, SVGEGT. The CDR3 here is CASCSLRGRAWNNEQFF. The CDR3 coding sequence is TGTGCCAGCTGCTCCCTTAGGGGGAGGGCCTGGAACAATGAGCAGTTCTTC.